The 15 T cell receptor beta chains presented below share a single source sample, sequenced in a study of graft-versus-host responses after intestinal transplantation. Clones were read by immunoSEQ multiplex PCR, and TCRdb kept only the in-frame ones, dropping some. The top ten hold more than 0.15% of the sample, which has 95,000 to 130,000 clones, less than 95% seen once. Their antigens are not known. Sequenced material: unstimulated CD4+ T cells sorted from spleen or lymph node cells, taken before intestinal transplant. Every receptor here comes from a human donor who received an intestinal transplant.

This clone was seen a single time. The chain couples TRBV18 to TRBJ2-6; 11 positions match TRBD2. CDR3 length equals 19 residues. After removal of 3 bases from V and 0 bases from J, the junction contained 7 bases not matched to a gene. Germline V gives CDR1 KGHSH, CDR2 LQKENI. The CDR3 region is CASSPTRLAGGSGANVLTF. The CDR3 nucleotides are TGTGCCAGCTCACCGACTCGTCTAGCGGGGGGCTCTGGGGCCAACGTCCTGACTTTC.

The chain is built from TRBV2 and TRBJ2-4; the match to TRBD1 covers 10 bases. V lost 7 bases and J lost 5; bases outside the gene matches: 2. The CDR3 runs to 13 residues. The V gene's germline CDR1 is SNHLY and CDR2 FYNNEI. CDR3 sequence (DNA): TGTGCCAGCAAGACAGGGGGCCAAAACATTCAGTACTTC. Translating it yields CASKTGGQNIQYF.

V and J are TRBV6-5 and TRBJ1-6; the D gene is possibly TRBD1 (6 bases). The CDR3 spans 13 residues. V was shortened by 6 bases and J by 6 bases, with 9 bases between the two germline ends. CDR1 is MNHEY, CDR2 SVGAGI, per germline. The CDR3 DNA is TGTGCCAGCAGGCAGGGGAGTAATTCACCCCTCCACTTT. As protein: CASRQGSNSPLHF.

V and J are TRBV6-5 and TRBJ2-3, with 9 bases lining up with TRBD2. Trimming at V came to 2 bases and at J to 7 bases, leaving 10 bases not matched to a gene. The germline V gene encodes CDR1 MNHEY and CDR2 SVGAGI. The CDR3 is 16 amino acids. The CDR3 loop reads CASSYGRGGALNTQYF. DNA of the CDR3: TGTGCCAGCAGTTACGGGCGCGGGGGGGCCTTAAATACGCAGTATTTT.

The chain joins TRBV7-3 to TRBJ2-7; 7 nucleotides match TRBD1. This CDR3 has 14 amino acids. CDR1 and CDR2 from the germline V gene are SGHTA and FQGTGA. The trim removed 0 bases at V and 6 bases at J, leaving 5 bases unmatched. The CDR3 loop is CASSLTLTGSEQYF. The CDR3 DNA follows: TGTGCCAGCAGCTTAACCCTGACAGGGTCCGAGCAGTACTTC.

V usage is TRBV6-1 and J usage is TRBJ1-1; D uncertain. Trimming pared 2 bases from V and 8 bases from J, leaving 15 bases between. In germline, CDR1 is MNHNS, CDR2 SASEGT. The CDR3 sequence is 14 residues long. The CDR3 DNA sequence: TGTGCCAGCAGTGAAACCCACAACCCCATGGAAGCTTTCTTT. As protein: CASSETHNPMEAFF.

This clone was detected a few times. The chain is built from TRBV4-3 and TRBJ1-6; 7 bases match TRBD1. V gave up 1 base and J gave up 11 bases; unmatched junction bases: 2. CDR3 length: 13 residues. The germline CDR1 and CDR2 sequences are LGHNA and YSLEER. For the CDR3, the DNA is TGCGCCAGCAGCCAAGCACAGGGGACACCCCTCCACTTT. This gives the protein CASSQAQGTPLHF.

The J gene is TRBJ1-6, the V gene TRBV7-9, with a weak D call TRBD1 (5 bases). CDR3 length: 15 residues. V lost 2 bases and J 10 bases, leaving 15 bases between the germline ends. The V gene's germline CDR1 is SEHNR and CDR2 FQNEAQ (reference sequence). DNA for the CDR3: TGTGCCAGCAGCTTACTACCCCAGGGTAACTCACCCCTCCACTTT. This encodes CASSLLPQGNSPLHF.

V usage is TRBV30 and J usage is TRBJ2-2; D gene uncertain. The CDR3 consists of 14 residues. Trimming shortened V by 4 bases and J by 3 bases, and 12 bases separated the two germline ends. CDR1 is GTSNPN and CDR2 is SVGIG in the germline V gene (reference sequence). The CDR3, as DNA: TGTGCCTGGACCCCGGTCCTCTACACCGGGGAGCTGTTTTTT. It codes for CAWTPVLYTGELFF.

The chain uses TRBV5-1 and TRBJ2-3, with 8 bases identical to TRBD2. Trimming cost V 4 bases and J 1 base; bases outside gene matches: 14. CDR3 length equals 18 residues. Germline CDR1 SGHRS, CDR2 YFSETQ. CDR3 sequence: CASSAPLGLAGRTDTQYF. The CDR3 DNA reads as TGCGCCAGCAGCGCCCCGCTCGGGCTAGCGGGCCGCACAGATACGCAGTATTTT.

The chain couples TRBV19 to TRBJ2-3, with a possible D match to TRBD1 (6 bases). Germline lookup yields CDR1 LNHDA and CDR2 SQIVND (reference sequence). The CDR3 is made up of 13 amino acids. The V and J ends lost 3 bases and 3 bases respectively, with 7 bases between them. CDR3 in DNA: TGTGCCAGTAGTATTAGGGGGACAGATACGCAGTATTTT. Its translation is CASSIRGTDTQYF. The full variable domain, its missing parts supplied by reference TRBV19 and TRBJ2-3, is DGGITQSPKYLFRKEGQNVTLSCEQNLNHDAMYWYRQDPGQGLRLIYYSQIVNDFQKGDIAEGYSVSREKKESFPLTVTSAQKNPTAFYLCASSIRGTDTQYFGPGTRLTVL.

This clone occurred once. The J gene is TRBJ2-3, the V gene TRBV28, with 8 bases lining up with TRBD1. Looked up from germline, CDR1 is MDHEN and CDR2 is SYDVKM. The CDR3 length is 13 residues. V trimming: 8 bases; J trimming: 4 bases; junction bases outside the gene matches: 5. For the CDR3, the DNA is TGTGCCAGCGGGCTACAGGGGGCAGATACGCAGTATTTT. Its protein is CASGLQGADTQYF.

The chain is built from TRBV4-1 and TRBJ1-2; D is unclear. The CDR3 loop spans 15 amino acids. Between the trimmed V and J ends, which lost 0 bases and 4 bases, there was a span of 12 bases. Germline-derived CDR1 and CDR2 are MGHRA and YSYEKL. The CDR3 nucleotides are TGCGCCAGCAGCCAAGAAGTAGGAGTCGTCTATGGCTACACCTTC. It specifies CASSQEVGVVYGYTF.

The rearrangement uses TRBV5-1 and TRBJ2-4; D is possibly TRBD2 (5 bases). This CDR3 comprises 20 residues. Between the trimmed V and J ends, which lost 0 bases and 0 bases, there was a span of 22 bases. Germline CDR1 is SGHRS and CDR2 is YFSETQ. Here the CDR3 reads CASSLARSLALLLAKNIQYF. CDR3 coding DNA: TGCGCCAGCAGCTTGGCCAGGTCCCTAGCCCTTCTTTTAGCCAAAAACATTCAGTACTTC.

The genes are TRBV21-1 and TRBJ1-2; whether TRBD1, the table's D call, matches the DNA was not checked. TRBV21-1 is labeled a pseudogene. The CDR3 contains 14 residues. The CDR3 sequence is CASSKAGTGYGYTF. CDR3 nucleotides: TGTGCCAGCAGCAAAGCCGGGACAGGGTATGGCTACACCTTC.